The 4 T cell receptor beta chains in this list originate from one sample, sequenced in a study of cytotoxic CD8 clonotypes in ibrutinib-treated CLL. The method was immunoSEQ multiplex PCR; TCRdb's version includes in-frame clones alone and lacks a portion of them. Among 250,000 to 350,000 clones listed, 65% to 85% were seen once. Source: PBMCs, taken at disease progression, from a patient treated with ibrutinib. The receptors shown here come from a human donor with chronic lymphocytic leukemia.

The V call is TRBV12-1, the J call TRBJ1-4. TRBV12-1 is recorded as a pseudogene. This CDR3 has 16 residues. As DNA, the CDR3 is TGTGCCAGCAGCTTGAAGCCAGTTGCAACTAATGAAAAACTGTTTTTT. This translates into CASSLKPVATNEKLFF.

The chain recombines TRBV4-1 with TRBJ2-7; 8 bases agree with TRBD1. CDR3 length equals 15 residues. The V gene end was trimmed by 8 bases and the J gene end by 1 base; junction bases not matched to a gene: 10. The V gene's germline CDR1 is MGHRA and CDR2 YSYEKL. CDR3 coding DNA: TGCGCCAGCGGTTCCCGGACAGGGCCATCCTACGAGCAGTACTTC. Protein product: CASGSRTGPSYEQYF.

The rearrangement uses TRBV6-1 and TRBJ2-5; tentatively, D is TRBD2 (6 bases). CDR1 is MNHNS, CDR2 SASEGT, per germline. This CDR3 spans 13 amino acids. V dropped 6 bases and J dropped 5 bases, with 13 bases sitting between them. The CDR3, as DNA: TGTGCCAGCAGAGGGGACTGGAGGGAGACCCAGTACTTC. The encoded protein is CASRGDWRETQYF.

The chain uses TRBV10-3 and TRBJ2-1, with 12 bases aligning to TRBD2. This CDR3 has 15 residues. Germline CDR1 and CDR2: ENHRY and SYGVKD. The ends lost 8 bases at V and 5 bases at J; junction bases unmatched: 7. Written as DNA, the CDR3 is TGTGCCATCTCCTCTAGCGGGGGGGACCACAATGAGCAGTTCTTC. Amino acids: CAISSSGGDHNEQFF.